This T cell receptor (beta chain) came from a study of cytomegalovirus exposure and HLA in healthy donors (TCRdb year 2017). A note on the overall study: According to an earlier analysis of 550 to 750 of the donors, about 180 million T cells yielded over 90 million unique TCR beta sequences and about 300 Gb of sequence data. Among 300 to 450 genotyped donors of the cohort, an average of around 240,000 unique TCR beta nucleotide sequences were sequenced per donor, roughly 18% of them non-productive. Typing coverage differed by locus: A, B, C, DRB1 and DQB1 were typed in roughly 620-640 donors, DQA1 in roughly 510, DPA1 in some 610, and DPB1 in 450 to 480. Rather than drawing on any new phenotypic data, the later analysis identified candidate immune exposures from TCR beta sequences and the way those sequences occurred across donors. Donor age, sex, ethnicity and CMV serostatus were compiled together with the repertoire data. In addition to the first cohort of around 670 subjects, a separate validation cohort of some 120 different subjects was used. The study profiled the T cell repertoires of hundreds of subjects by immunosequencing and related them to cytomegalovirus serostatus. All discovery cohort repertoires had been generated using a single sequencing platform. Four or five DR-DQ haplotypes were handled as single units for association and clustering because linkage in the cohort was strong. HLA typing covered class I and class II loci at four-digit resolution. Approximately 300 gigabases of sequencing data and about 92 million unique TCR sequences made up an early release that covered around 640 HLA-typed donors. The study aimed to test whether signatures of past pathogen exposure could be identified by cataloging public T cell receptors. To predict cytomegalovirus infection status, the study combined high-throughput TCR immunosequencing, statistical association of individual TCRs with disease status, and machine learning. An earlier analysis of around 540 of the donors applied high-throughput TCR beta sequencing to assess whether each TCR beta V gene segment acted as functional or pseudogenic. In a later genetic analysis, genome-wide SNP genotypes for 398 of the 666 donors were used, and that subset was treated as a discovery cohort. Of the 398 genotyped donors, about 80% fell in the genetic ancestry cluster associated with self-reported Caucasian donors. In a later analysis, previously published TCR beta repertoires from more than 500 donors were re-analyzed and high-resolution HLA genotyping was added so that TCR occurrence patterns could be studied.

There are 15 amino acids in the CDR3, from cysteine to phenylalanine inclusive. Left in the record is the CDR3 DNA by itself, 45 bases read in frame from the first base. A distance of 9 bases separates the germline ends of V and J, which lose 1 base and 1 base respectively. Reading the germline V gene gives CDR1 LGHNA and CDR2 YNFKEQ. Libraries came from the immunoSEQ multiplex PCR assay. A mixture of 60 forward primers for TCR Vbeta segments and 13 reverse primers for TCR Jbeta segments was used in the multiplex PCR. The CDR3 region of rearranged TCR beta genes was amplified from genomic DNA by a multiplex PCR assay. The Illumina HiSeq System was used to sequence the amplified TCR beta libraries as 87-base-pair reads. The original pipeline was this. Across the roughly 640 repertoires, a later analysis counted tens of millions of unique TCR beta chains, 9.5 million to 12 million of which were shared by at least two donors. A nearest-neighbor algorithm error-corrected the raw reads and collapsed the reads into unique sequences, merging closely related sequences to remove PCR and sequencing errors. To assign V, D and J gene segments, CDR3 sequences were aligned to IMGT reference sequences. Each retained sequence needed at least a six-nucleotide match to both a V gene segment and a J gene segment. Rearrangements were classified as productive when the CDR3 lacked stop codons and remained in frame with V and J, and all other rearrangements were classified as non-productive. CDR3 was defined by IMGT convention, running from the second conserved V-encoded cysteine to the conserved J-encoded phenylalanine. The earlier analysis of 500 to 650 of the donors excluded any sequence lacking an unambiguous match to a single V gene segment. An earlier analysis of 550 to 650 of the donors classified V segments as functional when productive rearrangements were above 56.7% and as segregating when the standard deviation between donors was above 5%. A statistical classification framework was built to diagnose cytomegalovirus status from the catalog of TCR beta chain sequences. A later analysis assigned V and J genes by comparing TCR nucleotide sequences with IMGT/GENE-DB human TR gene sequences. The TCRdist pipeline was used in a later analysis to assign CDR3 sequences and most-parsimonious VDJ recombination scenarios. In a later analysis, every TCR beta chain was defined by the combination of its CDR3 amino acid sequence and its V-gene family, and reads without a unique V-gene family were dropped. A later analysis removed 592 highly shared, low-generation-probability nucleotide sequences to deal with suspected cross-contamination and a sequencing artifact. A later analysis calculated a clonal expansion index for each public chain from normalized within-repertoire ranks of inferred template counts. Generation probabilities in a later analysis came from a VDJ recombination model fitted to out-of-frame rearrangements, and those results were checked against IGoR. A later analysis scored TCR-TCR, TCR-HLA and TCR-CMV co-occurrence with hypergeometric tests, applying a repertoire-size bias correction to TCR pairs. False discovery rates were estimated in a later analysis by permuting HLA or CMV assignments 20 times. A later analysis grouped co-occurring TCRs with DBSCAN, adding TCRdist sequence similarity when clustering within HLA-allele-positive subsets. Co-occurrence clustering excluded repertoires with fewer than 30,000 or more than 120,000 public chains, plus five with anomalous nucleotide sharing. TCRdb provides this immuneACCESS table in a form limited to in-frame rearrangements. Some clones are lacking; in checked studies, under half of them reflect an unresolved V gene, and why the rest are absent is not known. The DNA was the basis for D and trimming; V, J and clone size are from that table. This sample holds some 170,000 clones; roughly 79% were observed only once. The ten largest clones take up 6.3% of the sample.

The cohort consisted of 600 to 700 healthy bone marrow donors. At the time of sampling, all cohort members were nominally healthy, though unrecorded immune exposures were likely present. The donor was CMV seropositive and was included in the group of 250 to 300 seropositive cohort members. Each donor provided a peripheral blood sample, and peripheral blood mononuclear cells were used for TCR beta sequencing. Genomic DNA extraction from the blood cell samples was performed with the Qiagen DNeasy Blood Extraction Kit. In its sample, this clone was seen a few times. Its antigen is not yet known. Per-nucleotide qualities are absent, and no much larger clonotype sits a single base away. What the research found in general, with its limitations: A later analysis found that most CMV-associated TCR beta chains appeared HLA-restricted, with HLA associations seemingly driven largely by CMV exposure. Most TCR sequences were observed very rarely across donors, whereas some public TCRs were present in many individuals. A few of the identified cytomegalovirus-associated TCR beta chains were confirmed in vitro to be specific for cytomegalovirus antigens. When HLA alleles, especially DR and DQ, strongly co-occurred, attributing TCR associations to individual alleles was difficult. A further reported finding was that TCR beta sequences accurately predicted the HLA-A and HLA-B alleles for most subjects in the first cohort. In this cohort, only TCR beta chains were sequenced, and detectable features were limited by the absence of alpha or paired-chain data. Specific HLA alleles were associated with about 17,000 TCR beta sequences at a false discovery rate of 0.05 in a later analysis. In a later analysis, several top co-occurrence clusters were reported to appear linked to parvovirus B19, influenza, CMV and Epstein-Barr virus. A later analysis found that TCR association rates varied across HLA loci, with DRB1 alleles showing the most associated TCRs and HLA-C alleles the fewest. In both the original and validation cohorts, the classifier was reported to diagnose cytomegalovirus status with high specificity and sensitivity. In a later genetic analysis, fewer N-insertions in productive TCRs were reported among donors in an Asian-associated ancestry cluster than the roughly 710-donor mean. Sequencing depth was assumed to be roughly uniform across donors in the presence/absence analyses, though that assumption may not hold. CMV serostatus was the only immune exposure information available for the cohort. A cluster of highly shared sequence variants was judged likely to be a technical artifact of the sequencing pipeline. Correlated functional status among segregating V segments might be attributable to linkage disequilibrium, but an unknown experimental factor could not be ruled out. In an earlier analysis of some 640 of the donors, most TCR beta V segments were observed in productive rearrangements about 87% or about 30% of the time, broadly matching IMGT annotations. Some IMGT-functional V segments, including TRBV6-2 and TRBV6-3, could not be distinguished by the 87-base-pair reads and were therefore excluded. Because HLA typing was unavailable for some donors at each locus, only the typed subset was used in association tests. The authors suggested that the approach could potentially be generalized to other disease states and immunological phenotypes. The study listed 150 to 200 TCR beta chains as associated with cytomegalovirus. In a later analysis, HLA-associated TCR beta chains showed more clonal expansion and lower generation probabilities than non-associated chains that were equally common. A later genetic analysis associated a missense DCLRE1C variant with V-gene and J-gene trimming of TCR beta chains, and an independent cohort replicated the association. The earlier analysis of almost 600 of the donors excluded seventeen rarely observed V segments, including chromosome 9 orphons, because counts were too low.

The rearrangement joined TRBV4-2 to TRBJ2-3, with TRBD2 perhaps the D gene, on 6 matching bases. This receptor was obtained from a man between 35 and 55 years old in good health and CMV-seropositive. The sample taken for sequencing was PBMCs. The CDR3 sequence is CASSQGASGTDTQYF. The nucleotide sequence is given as TGTGCCAGCAGCCAAGGGGCTAGCGGCACAGATACGCAGTATTTT.